Shown below are 5 T cell receptor beta chains from a single sample sequenced in a study of cytomegalovirus exposure and HLA in healthy donors. The PCR used 60 Vbeta and 13 Jbeta primers. Clones were read by immunoSEQ multiplex PCR, and TCRdb kept only the in-frame ones, dropping some. The table records about 220,000 clones, roughly 85% of them present only once. Source material: PBMCs. The receptor set was obtained from a male donor in good health and CMV-seronegative.

The chain uses TRBV27 and TRBJ1-4, with 8 bases lining up with TRBD1. In germline, CDR1 is MNHEY, CDR2 SMNVEV (reference sequence). The CDR3 runs to 13 residues. The J segment lost 6 bases and the V segment lost 6 bases, leaving 3 bases of the junction unmatched. In DNA, the CDR3 is TGTGCCAGCAGAGACAGGGGTGATGAAAAACTGTTTTTT. Protein product: CASRDRGDEKLFF.

This chain links TRBV11-2 with TRBJ1-4; 8 bases agree with TRBD1. This CDR3 comprises 15 residues. After removal of 5 bases from V and 8 bases from J, the junction contained 10 bases not matched to a gene. CDR1 is SGHAT, CDR2 FQNNGV, per germline. For the CDR3, the DNA is TGTGCCAGCAGCATAACCAGGACAGGGAACGAAAAACTGTTTTTT. It specifies CASSITRTGNEKLFF.

This clone has a single count. The CDR3 bases are TGTGCTAGTGGCAGCGGGACTAGCGTCGAAGAGACCCAGTACTTC. This sequence encodes CASGSGTSVEETQYF. The V and J genes are TRBV12-5 and TRBJ2-5; 10 bases are shared with TRBD2. This CDR3 is 15 amino acids long. Germline V gene data show CDR1 as LGHNT and CDR2 as FRNRAP. The V and J ends lost 6 bases and 3 bases, in that order; junction bases with no gene match: 7.

The chain links TRBV6-5 to TRBJ1-1, with a weak D call TRBD1 (5 bases). The germline V gene has CDR1 MNHEY and CDR2 SVGAGI. CDR3 length equals 13 residues. V dropped 2 bases and J dropped 8 bases, with 12 bases sitting between them. DNA for the CDR3: TGTGCCAGCAGTTACCGAGGAGGGACGGAAGCTTTCTTT. It yields the protein CASSYRGGTEAFF.

CDR3 in DNA: TGCGCCAGCAGTCATTTCCACCCCCGACAGGGCCCAGATACGCAGTATTTT. Amino acids: CASSHFHPRQGPDTQYF. The V and J genes are TRBV23-1 and TRBJ2-3; 7 bases match TRBD1. TRBV23-1 is recorded as an ORF, its role being uncertain. This CDR3 has 17 amino acids. With 3 bases clipped from V and 4 bases from J, the junction kept 13 bases outside the gene matches.